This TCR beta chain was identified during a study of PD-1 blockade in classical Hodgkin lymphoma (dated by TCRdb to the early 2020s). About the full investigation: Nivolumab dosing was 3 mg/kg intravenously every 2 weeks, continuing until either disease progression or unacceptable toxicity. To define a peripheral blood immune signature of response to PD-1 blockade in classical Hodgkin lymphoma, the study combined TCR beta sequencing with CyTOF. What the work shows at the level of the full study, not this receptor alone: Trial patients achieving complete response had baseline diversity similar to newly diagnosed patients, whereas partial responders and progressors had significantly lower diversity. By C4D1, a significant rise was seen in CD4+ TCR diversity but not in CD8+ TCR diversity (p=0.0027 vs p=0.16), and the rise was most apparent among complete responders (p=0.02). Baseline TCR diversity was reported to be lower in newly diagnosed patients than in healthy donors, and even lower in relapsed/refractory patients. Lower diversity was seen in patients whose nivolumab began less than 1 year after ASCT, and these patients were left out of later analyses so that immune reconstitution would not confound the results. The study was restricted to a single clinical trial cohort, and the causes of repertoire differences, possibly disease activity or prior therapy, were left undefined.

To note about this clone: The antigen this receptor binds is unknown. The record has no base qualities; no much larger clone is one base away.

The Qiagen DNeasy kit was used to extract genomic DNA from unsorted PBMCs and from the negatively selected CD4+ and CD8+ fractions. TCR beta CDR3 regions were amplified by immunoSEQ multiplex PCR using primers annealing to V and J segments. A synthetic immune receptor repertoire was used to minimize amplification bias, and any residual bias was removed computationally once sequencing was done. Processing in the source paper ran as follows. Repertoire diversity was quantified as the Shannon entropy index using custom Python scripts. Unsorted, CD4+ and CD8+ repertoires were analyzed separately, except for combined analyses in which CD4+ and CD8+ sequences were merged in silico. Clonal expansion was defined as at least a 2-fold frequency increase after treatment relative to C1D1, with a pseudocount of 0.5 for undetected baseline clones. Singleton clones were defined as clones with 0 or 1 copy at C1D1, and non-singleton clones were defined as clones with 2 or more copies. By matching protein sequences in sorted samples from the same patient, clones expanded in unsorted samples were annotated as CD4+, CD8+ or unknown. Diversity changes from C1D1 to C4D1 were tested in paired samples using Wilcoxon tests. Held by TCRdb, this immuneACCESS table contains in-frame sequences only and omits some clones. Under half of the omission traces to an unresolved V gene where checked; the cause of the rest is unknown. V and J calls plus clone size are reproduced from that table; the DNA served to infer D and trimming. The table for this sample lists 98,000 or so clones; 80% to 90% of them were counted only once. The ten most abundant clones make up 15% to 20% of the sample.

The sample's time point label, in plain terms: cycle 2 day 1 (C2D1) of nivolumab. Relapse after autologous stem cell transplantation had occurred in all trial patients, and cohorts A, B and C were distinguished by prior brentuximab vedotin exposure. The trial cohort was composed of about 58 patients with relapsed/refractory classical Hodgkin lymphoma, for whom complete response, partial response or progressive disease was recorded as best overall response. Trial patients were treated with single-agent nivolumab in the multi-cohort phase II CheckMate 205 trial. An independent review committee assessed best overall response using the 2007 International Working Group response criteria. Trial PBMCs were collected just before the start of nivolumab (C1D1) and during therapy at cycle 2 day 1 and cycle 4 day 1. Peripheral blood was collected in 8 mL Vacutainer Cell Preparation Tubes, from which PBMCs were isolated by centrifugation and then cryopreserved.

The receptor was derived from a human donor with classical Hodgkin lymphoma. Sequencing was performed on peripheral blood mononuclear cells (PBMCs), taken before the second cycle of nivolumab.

The DNA sequence follows: TGTGCTGAACCTAAAGACAGTATACAAGAGACCCAGTACTTC. This yields the protein CAEPKDSIQETQYF. The sequence is built from TRBV25-1 and TRBJ2-5, and perhaps TRBD1 as D gene, on 5 matching bases. Including cysteine and phenylalanine, the CDR3 has 14 amino acids. Just the 42-base CDR3 DNA is kept, in frame starting at base 1. The germline V gene sets CDR1 to MGHDK and CDR2 to SYGVNS.